This T cell receptor beta chain emerged from a study of T cell responses to AZD1222 COVID-19 vaccine. Whole-study findings and limits: Repertoires were obtained solely post-peak T cell response. Nearly half of spike-specific TCRs reportedly target unmutated variant regions. The donor cohort was predominantly white British with a female majority, and clonal diversity may have been underestimated.

In the case of this clone: Its antigen remains unknown.

Germline V gene sequence: CDR1 MNHEY, CDR2 SVGAGI. V was trimmed by 6 bases and J by 0 bases, leaving 9 bases between them. The CDR3 is 14 amino acids. Data came from immunoSEQ multiplex PCR; TCRdb stores just in-frame clones and leaves some out. The sample has about 120,000 clones, 75% to 90% seen once. J is TRBJ2-1 and V is TRBV6-5, with D perhaps TRBD2 (5 bases). Sequencing used peripheral blood, obtained on day 0 of AZD1222 vaccination. This TCR was sampled from an adult in good health. CDR3 sequence reads: CASSLGLSYNEQFF. CDR3 DNA: TGTGCCAGCAGCCTAGGACTCTCCTACAATGAGCAGTTCTTC.